Below, 11 T cell receptor beta chains from the same sample are listed, as sequenced in a study of blood T cell repertoires in COVID-19. Sequenced by immunoSEQ multiplex PCR; TCRdb stores in-frame clones only, minus some. The sample shows tens of thousands of clones, approximately 88% of them seen only once. The sample consisted of peripheral blood. Receptors were obtained from a human donor in a cohort sampled during active COVID-19.

This chain links TRBV7-9 with TRBJ2-1; TRBD1 agrees at 7 bases. CDR1 is SEHNR, CDR2 FQNEAQ, per germline (reference sequence). Trimming at V came to 6 bases and at J to 4 bases, leaving 6 bases not matched to a gene. The CDR3 length is 14 residues. This CDR3 is CASRTSGQYNEQFF. The DNA of the CDR3 is TGTGCCAGCAGAACCTCGGGACAGTACAATGAGCAGTTCTTC.

The chain joins TRBV10-3 to TRBJ2-7; 11 nucleotides line up with TRBD1. The CDR3 runs to 18 residues. Germline CDR1 reads ENHRY; CDR2 reads SYGVKD. With 7 bases clipped from V and 3 bases from J, the junction kept 17 bases outside the gene matches. The CDR3 sequence: CAITRGGTGGPWDYEQYF. The CDR3, as DNA: TGTGCCATCACTCGAGGCGGGACAGGGGGGCCTTGGGACTACGAGCAGTACTTC.

V is TRBV6-6 and J is TRBJ1-1, with 9 bases aligning to TRBD1. CDR1 is MNHNY, CDR2 SVGAGI, per germline (reference sequence). The CDR3 has 15 amino acids. Losses at the gene ends were 7 bases for V and 1 base for J; bases not matched to a gene: 7. The CDR3 loop reads CASISTGQGNTEAFF. In DNA form, the CDR3 reads TGTGCCAGCATTAGTACGGGACAGGGGAACACTGAAGCTTTCTTT.

CDR3 protein: CASRRASGSYEQYF. The CDR3 region has the DNA TGTGCCAGCAGACGGGCTAGCGGCTCCTACGAGCAGTACTTC. J is TRBJ2-7 and V is TRBV7-2, with TRBD2 matching over 7 bases. With V trimmed by 6 bases and J by 0 bases, 5 bases remained unmatched. CDR3 length equals 14 residues. In germline, CDR1 is SGHTA, CDR2 FQGNSA.

The chain employs TRBV15 and TRBJ2-1; 10 nucleotides align to TRBD2. This CDR3 is built from 15 residues. The germline CDR1 and CDR2 sequences are LNHNV and YYDKDF (reference sequence). Germline trimming cut 3 bases from V and 5 bases from J; bases unmatched to any gene: 4. The CDR3 DNA follows: TGTGCCACCAGCAGTCGGCTAGCGGGGGACAATGAGCAGTTCTTC. It is translated as CATSSRLAGDNEQFF.

V and J are TRBV10-3 and TRBJ1-2; tentative D call: TRBD1 (5 bases). There are 16 residues in the CDR3. Trimming stripped 5 bases from V and 1 base from J, with 17 bases between. Germline V gives CDR1 ENHRY, CDR2 SYGVKD. CDR3 bases: TGTGCCATCAGTACGACTGTGGGGCGCCTTAACTATGGCTACACCTTC. Amino acid sequence: CAISTTVGRLNYGYTF.

The chain has TRBV10-3 and TRBJ2-5; D not certain. Germline lookup yields CDR1 ENHRY and CDR2 SYGVKD. The CDR3 is made up of 14 amino acids. The V and J ends lost 0 bases and 1 base respectively, with 6 bases between them. The DNA of the CDR3 is TGTGCCATCAGTGAGTCGATGGCCCAAGAGACCCAGTACTTC. Amino acids: CAISESMAQETQYF.

This clone was picked up one time. The V call is TRBV5-1, the J call TRBJ2-3; 10 bases match TRBD2. This CDR3 contains 17 residues. Looked up from germline, CDR1 is SGHRS and CDR2 is YFSETQ. Unmatched junction bases numbered 9, after V lost 0 bases and J lost 5 bases. The CDR3 sequence is CASSLAVSGGAGDTQYF. CDR3 DNA: TGCGCCAGCAGCTTGGCCGTCAGCGGGGGGGCCGGAGATACGCAGTATTTT.

The gene calls are TRBV28 and TRBJ2-1; the match to TRBD1 covers 9 bases. CDR3 length: 15 residues. CDR1 and CDR2 (germline): MDHEN, SYDVKM. Trimming took 6 bases from V and 6 from J; bases not matched to a gene: 9. The DNA for the CDR3 is TGTGCCAGCAGGTCCCCCCGGGACAGGGTCAATGAGCAGTTCTTC. The encoded protein is CASRSPRDRVNEQFF.

The chain joins TRBV4-1 to TRBJ1-1, with TRBD1 matching over 9 bases. This CDR3 contains 14 residues. Germline CDR1 MGHRA, CDR2 YSYEKL. V was pared by 1 base and J by 6 bases, with 3 bases of the junction left unmatched. CDR3 in DNA: TGCGCCAGCAGCCAAGGACAGGGGGGGGCTGAAGCTTTCTTT. This codes for CASSQGQGGAEAFF.

This clone was picked up one time. The chain joins TRBV5-1 to TRBJ2-3; 9 nucleotides agree with TRBD2. CDR1 SGHRS and CDR2 YFSETQ come from the germline V gene. The J segment lost 0 bases and the V segment lost 5 bases, leaving 4 bases of the junction unmatched. The CDR3 extends over 15 amino acids. As DNA, the CDR3 is TGCGCCAGCAGGCGACTAGCGGCTAGCACAGATACGCAGTATTTT. Protein: CASRRLAASTDTQYF.